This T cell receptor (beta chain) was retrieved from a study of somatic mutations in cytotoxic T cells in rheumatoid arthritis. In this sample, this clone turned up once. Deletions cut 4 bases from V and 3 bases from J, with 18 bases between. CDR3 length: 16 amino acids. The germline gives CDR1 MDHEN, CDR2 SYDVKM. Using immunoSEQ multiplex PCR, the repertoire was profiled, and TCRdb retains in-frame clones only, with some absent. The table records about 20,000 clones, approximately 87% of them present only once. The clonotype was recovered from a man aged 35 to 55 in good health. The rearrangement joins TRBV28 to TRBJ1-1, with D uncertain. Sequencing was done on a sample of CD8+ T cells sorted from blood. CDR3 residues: CASSSLGLAGYTEAFF. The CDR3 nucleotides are TGTGCCAGCAGTTCCCTGGGTTTGGCAGGCTACACTGAAGCTTTCTTT.